The 18 T cell receptor beta chains below were found in one sample sequenced in a study of cytomegalovirus exposure and HLA in healthy donors (dated by TCRdb to 2016 to 2017). The protocol used for the library was the immunoSEQ multiplex PCR assay. The multiplex PCR relied on a mix of 60 forward primers for TCR Vbeta segments and 13 reverse primers for TCR Jbeta segments. The table was pulled from immuneACCESS by TCRdb, which kept in-frame rearrangements only. Such tables lose some clones; where checked, under half of the loss comes from unresolved V genes, and the rest has no known cause. The sample yields some 99,000 clones; around 81% were counted once. The top ten clonotypes cover roughly 2.2% of the sample. Sequencing was done on a sample of PBMCs. These receptors were collected from a woman aged 25 to 39 in good health and CMV-seronegative.

In this sample, this clone turned up once. This chain connects TRBV4-3 to TRBJ2-3; tentatively, D is TRBD2 (6 bases). V lost 4 bases and J lost 0, with 11 bases in between. Germline V gene sequence: CDR1 LGHNA, CDR2 YSLEER. This CDR3 has 15 amino acids. CDR3 DNA: TGCGCCAGCAGCCCAGGACTACTTAGCACAGATACGCAGTATTTT. It yields the protein CASSPGLLSTDTQYF.

This chain links TRBV2 with TRBJ1-1, with 8 bases aligning to TRBD1. Germline-derived CDR1 and CDR2 are SNHLY and FYNNEI. J lost 4 bases, V lost 6 bases, and 13 bases had no gene match. The CDR3 loop spans 16 amino acids. CDR3 nucleotides: TGTGCCAGCAGGGGGGGCGGACAGGGACGGATCACTGAAGCTTTCTTT. Translation: CASRGGGQGRITEAFF.

The chain carries TRBV20-1 and TRBJ1-1; D is ambiguous. V gave up 5 bases and J gave up 11 bases, with 15 bases separating them. Germline CDR1 DFQATT, CDR2 SNEGSKA (reference sequence). The CDR3 contains 11 residues. CDR3 bases: TGCAGTGCTTACTATATGGAGGAGGCTTTCTTT. It translates to CSAYYMEEAFF.

The rearrangement uses TRBV23-1 and TRBJ2-7, with 7 bases matching TRBD2. TRBV23-1 counts as an open reading frame of uncertain function. With 2 bases clipped from V and 0 bases from J, the junction kept 7 bases outside the gene matches. CDR3 length: 16 residues. DNA for the CDR3: TGCGCCAGCAGTCAAACTGGAACTAGCGACTCCTACGAGCAGTACTTC. This codes for CASSQTGTSDSYEQYF.

This clone has more than one count but fewer than ten. The J gene is TRBJ2-6, the V gene TRBV19; perhaps TRBD1 as D (6 bases). The V gene lost 9 bases and the J gene lost 3 bases, with 15 bases spanning the gap. The CDR3 runs 15 residues. CDR1 LNHDA and CDR2 SQIVND come from the germline V gene (reference sequence). This chain's CDR3 is CASQSRGFGANVLTF. The CDR3, as DNA: TGTGCCAGCCAATCTAGGGGGTTTGGGGCCAACGTCCTGACTTTC. The full variable domain, rest sourced from reference TRBV19 and TRBJ2-6, is DGGITQSPKYLFRKEGQNVTLSCEQNLNHDAMYWYRQDPGQGLRLIYYSQIVNDFQKGDIAEGYSVSREKKESFPLTVTSAQKNPTAFYLCASQSRGFGANVLTFGAGSRLTVL.

The chain has TRBV7-6 and TRBJ2-7; a possible D gene is TRBD2 (6 bases). CDR1 and CDR2 from the germline V gene are SGHVS and FNYEAQ. V was pared by 1 base and J by 2 bases, with 21 bases between. The CDR3 is 18 amino acids. CDR3 sequence: CASSLDSSGGAVPYEQYF. CDR3 coding DNA: TGTGCCAGCAGCTTAGACAGTAGTGGCGGGGCAGTTCCCTACGAGCAGTACTTC.

This clone showed up just a few times. The V and J genes are TRBV10-3 and TRBJ2-7, with TRBD2 identical over 7 bases. Trimming removed 2 bases from V and 3 bases from J; junction bases left unmatched: 16. The germline V gene has CDR1 ENHRY and CDR2 SYGVKD. CDR3 length: 18 amino acids. CDR3 sequence (DNA): TGTGCCATCAGTGAGCGGGCCCTAGTTGCGGGAGCTAGCTACGAGCAGTACTTC. Residues: CAISERALVAGASYEQYF.

CDR3 nucleotides: TGTGCCAGTAGTAGCCAGGGGTATGAGCAGTTCTTC. Translation gives CASSSQGYEQFF. The J gene is TRBJ2-1, the V gene TRBV19; TRBD1 might be the D (6 bases). CDR3 length equals 12 residues. Trimming pared 4 bases from V and 8 bases from J, leaving 9 bases between. CDR1 LNHDA and CDR2 SQIVND come from the germline V gene (reference sequence).

This clone has a single count. The chain joins TRBV29-1 to TRBJ1-1; no reliable D call. The CDR3 spans 11 residues. Germline CDR1 SQVTM, CDR2 ANQGSEA. V was clipped by 5 bases and J by 4 bases, with 8 bases between them. The CDR3: CSVNRGTEAFF. The CDR3, as DNA: TGCAGCGTTAACCGGGGCACTGAAGCTTTCTTT.

This chain uses TRBV6-5 with TRBJ2-3; D not resolved. The length of the CDR3 is 15 residues. V was trimmed by 6 bases and J by 2 bases, leaving 15 bases between them. Germline assignment: CDR1 MNHEY and CDR2 SVGAGI. CDR3 in DNA: TGTGCCAGCAGACACACCGCTGTTCACACAGATACGCAGTATTTT. This encodes CASRHTAVHTDTQYF.

This clone appeared a single time. The rearrangement links TRBV5-1 to TRBJ2-2; 16 bases line up with TRBD2. Germline V lookup: CDR1 SGHRS, CDR2 YFSETQ. The CDR3 loop spans 18 amino acids. J was trimmed by 4 bases and V by 1 base; bases with no gene match: 4. The CDR3 sequence is CASSLQGLAGGATGELFF. For the CDR3, the DNA is TGCGCCAGCAGCTTGCAGGGACTAGCGGGAGGGGCCACCGGGGAGCTGTTTTTT.

J is TRBJ2-3 and V is TRBV19, with TRBD1 matching over 9 bases. Germline values: CDR1 LNHDA, CDR2 SQIVND (reference sequence). The CDR3 sequence is 17 residues long. The ends lost 1 base at V and 6 bases at J; junction bases unmatched: 11. CDR3: CASSIGPTGGYSDTQYF. CDR3 bases: TGTGCCAGTAGTATAGGCCCCACAGGGGGCTATTCTGATACGCAGTATTTT.

This clone appeared once. J is TRBJ1-1 and V is TRBV5-5; D not resolved. Germline V gene sequence: CDR1 SGHKS, CDR2 YYEKEE (reference sequence). Trimming left V 0 bases short and J 0 bases short, with 9 bases between. The CDR3 extends over 15 amino acids. The CDR3 coding sequence is TGTGCCAGCAGCTTGGTTGCGGGGATGAACACTGAAGCTTTCTTT. Amino acid sequence: CASSLVAGMNTEAFF.

The chain couples TRBV19 to TRBJ2-3; 10 positions agree with TRBD2. V was pared by 8 bases and J by 2 bases, with 10 bases of the junction left unmatched. CDR1 is LNHDA, CDR2 SQIVND, per germline (reference sequence). The CDR3 spans 16 residues. In DNA, the CDR3 is TGTGCCAGTGCTACAGGGACTAGCGAATACACAGATACGCAGTATTTT. Protein sequence: CASATGTSEYTDTQYF.

V and J are TRBV7-3 and TRBJ2-1, with TRBD2 matching over 8 bases. The CDR3 has 16 amino acids. Germline V gene data show CDR1 as SGHTA and CDR2 as FQGTGA. Trimming took 5 bases from V and 10 from J; bases not matched to a gene: 16. The CDR3: CASSLQGSGVAGEQFF. The CDR3 DNA follows: TGTGCCAGCAGCCTCCAGGGTAGCGGGGTCGCGGGGGAGCAGTTCTTC.

The gene calls are TRBV7-8 and TRBJ2-5; TRBD1 is a possible D gene (6 bases). The DNA matches TRBJ2-7 better at its end, which makes the J call doubtful. Germline CDR1 is SGHVS and CDR2 is FQNEAQ. The length of the CDR3 is 14 residues. This CDR3 reads CASRRQANSYEQYF. CDR3 nucleotide sequence: TGTGCCAGCCGGCGACAGGCTAATTCCTACGAGCAGTACTTC.

The genes are TRBV18 and TRBJ2-7; 8 positions match TRBD2. The CDR3 consists of 16 residues. Trimming removed 2 bases from V and 4 bases from J; junction bases left unmatched: 10. The germline gives CDR1 KGHSH, CDR2 LQKENI. The CDR3 DNA is TGTGCCAGCTCACCAGACGGGAGGGAGGTTTCGTACGAGCAGTACTTC. It yields the protein CASSPDGREVSYEQYF.

The CDR3 here is CSVGGTPNTEAFF. In DNA form, the CDR3 reads TGCAGCGTTGGAGGTACACCGAACACTGAAGCTTTCTTT. The V gene is TRBV29-1, the J gene TRBJ1-1, with D hard to call. Deletions cut 4 bases from V and 1 base from J, with 10 bases between. CDR3 length equals 13 residues. Germline assignment: CDR1 SQVTM and CDR2 ANQGSEA.